A single T cell receptor beta chain is shown here with its context. What it recognizes is unknown. This entry is derived from a study of human CD8 memory T cell subsets. By UMI-labeled 5' RACE, the TCR beta libraries were made. One entry per CDR3 protein, without DNA, is what TCRdb gives after re-calling the 5' RACE reads. The sample's table shows roughly 5,000 distinct CDR3 sequences. It was from duplicate vials of 150,000 sorted CD8+ T cells per subset that RNA came. The CDR3 runs 16 residues. The germline gives CDR1 LGHNA, CDR2 YNFKEQ. Study-level points and caveats: The overlap between stem-like memory and precursor exhausted T cell repertoires was minimal.

The clonotype was recovered from a human donor in good health. The material sequenced was CD8+ effector memory T cells (TEM) sorted from PBMCs. The sample's subset: effector memory CD8 T cells, CCR7- CD45RO+ CD95+. V usage is TRBV4-2 and J usage is TRBJ2-7; TCRdb's D call of TRBD2 is untestable without DNA. The CDR3 protein is CASSQDGTSGSYEQYF.